One sample yielded the 10 T cell receptor beta chains listed below, sequenced in a study of blood T cell repertoires in COVID-19. Sequencing used immunoSEQ multiplex PCR; TCRdb keeps in-frame clones, though not all of them. The sample has a few hundred thousand clones; roughly 80% are singletons. Sequencing input: PBMCs or T cells enriched from blood (not recorded which). The source is a man aged 45 to 65 who had recovered from COVID-19.

V usage is TRBV5-1 and J usage is TRBJ2-2, with 8 bases fitting TRBD1. This CDR3 region has 17 residues. Germline CDR1 reads SGHRS; CDR2 reads YFSETQ. The J segment lost 4 bases and the V segment lost 0 bases, leaving 8 bases of the junction unmatched. The CDR3 DNA reads TGCGCCAGCAGCTTGGATCTAGGGACAGGTCGCACCGGGGAGCTGTTTTTT. Its translation: CASSLDLGTGRTGELFF.

The chain couples TRBV6-5 to TRBJ1-5, with a tentative D call TRBD1 (5 bases). Germline-derived CDR1 and CDR2 are MNHEY and SVGAGI. This CDR3 region has 14 residues. Trimming left V 10 bases short and J 3 bases short, with 16 bases between. This chain's CDR3 is CATQRGGYNQPQHF. CDR3 in DNA: TGTGCCACCCAACGGGGGGGTTACAATCAGCCCCAGCATTTT.

This clone was counted between two and nine times. This chain connects TRBV27 to TRBJ1-2, with TRBD1 identical over 7 bases. Germline V gives CDR1 MNHEY, CDR2 SMNVEV (reference sequence). There are 14 residues in the CDR3. The J segment lost 4 bases and the V segment lost 6 bases, leaving 8 bases of the junction unmatched. The CDR3 loop reads CASRAGTGVYGYTF. The CDR3 DNA is TGTGCCAGCAGGGCCGGAACAGGGGTCTATGGCTACACCTTC.

The V call is TRBV19, the J call TRBJ1-1; 7 bases line up with TRBD1. V gave up 4 bases and J gave up 4 bases; unmatched junction bases: 3. Germline V gene lookup returns CDR1 LNHDA and CDR2 SQIVND (reference sequence). This CDR3 is built from 13 residues. CDR3 loop: CASSTQGTTEAFF. The DNA for the CDR3 is TGTGCCAGTAGTACACAGGGGACCACTGAAGCTTTCTTT.

This rearrangement joins TRBV24-1 to TRBJ2-3; possible D gene TRBD2, 6 bases. The CDR3 spans 15 residues. Trimming removed 4 bases from V and 2 bases from J, with 12 bases in between. Germline V gene lookup returns CDR1 KGHDR and CDR2 SFDVKD. In DNA form, the CDR3 reads TGTGCCACCAGTGACACTAGCAGCAACACAGATACGCAGTATTTT. Its translation: CATSDTSSNTDTQYF.

The gene calls are TRBV6-5 and TRBJ1-3; no definite D call. CDR1 is MNHEY and CDR2 is SVGAGI in the germline V gene. This CDR3 region has 12 residues. The V end lost 6 bases, the J end lost 3 bases, and 6 bases lay between the germline ends. CDR3 bases: TGTGCCAGCAGCTCGGGTGGAAACACCATATATTTT. This gives the protein CASSSGGNTIYF.

The chain combines TRBV30 with TRBJ1-2; D remains ambiguous. This CDR3 comprises 15 residues. With 3 bases removed from V and 0 bases from J, the gap between germline ends came to 14 bases. CDR1 is GTSNPN, CDR2 SVGIG, per germline (reference sequence). CDR3 DNA: TGTGCCTGGAGGGGGAGAGCCAGAGCTAACTATGGCTACACCTTC. This encodes CAWRGRARANYGYTF.

The rearrangement uses TRBV5-1 and TRBJ2-1; no firm D call. Trimming took off 0 bases at V and 4 bases at J, with 11 bases between the two ends. This CDR3 region has 15 residues. Germline V gene lookup returns CDR1 SGHRS and CDR2 YFSETQ. The chain's CDR3 is CASSLDGAKYNEQFF. CDR3 nucleotides: TGCGCCAGCAGCTTGGATGGAGCGAAGTACAATGAGCAGTTCTTC.

V usage is TRBV6-5 and J usage is TRBJ2-7, with 9 nucleotides matching TRBD2. The germline V gene has CDR1 MNHEY and CDR2 SVGAGI. The CDR3 consists of 14 residues. After removal of 0 bases from V and 3 bases from J, the junction contained 0 bases not matched to a gene. DNA of the CDR3: TGTGCCAGCAGTTACTCGACTAGCGGCTACGAGCAGTACTTC. This sequence encodes CASSYSTSGYEQYF.

The rearrangement joins TRBV19 to TRBJ1-1, with D uncertain. The V end was cut by 6 bases, the J end by 5 bases, with 22 bases between. In germline, CDR1 is LNHDA, CDR2 SQIVND (reference sequence). The CDR3 runs 16 residues. This CDR3 is CASSRGDTPLWTEAFF. The CDR3 coding sequence is TGTGCCAGTAGCCGGGGAGATACCCCCCTCTGGACTGAAGCTTTCTTT.